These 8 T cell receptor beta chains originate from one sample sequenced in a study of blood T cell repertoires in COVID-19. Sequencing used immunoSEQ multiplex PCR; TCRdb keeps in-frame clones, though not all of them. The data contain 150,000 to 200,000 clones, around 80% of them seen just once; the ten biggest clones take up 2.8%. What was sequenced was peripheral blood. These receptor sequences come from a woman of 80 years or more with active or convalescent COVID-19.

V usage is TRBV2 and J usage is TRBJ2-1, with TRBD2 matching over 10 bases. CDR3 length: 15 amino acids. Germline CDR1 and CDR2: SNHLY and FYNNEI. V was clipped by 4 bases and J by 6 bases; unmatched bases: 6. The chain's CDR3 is CASSGLAGALNEQFF. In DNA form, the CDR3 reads TGTGCCAGCAGTGGGCTAGCGGGGGCTCTCAATGAGCAGTTCTTC.

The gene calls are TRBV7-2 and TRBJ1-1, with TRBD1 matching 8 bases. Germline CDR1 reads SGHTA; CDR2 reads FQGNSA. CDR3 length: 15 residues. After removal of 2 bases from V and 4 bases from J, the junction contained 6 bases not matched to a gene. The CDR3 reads CASSLSGGGGTEAFF. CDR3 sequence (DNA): TGTGCCAGCAGCTTATCAGGGGGCGGCGGCACTGAAGCTTTCTTT.

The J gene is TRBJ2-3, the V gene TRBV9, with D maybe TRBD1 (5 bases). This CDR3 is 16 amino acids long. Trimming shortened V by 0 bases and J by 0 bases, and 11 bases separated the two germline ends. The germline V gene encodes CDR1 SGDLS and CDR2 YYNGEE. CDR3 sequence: CASSVVGGASTDTQYF. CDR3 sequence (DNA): TGTGCCAGCAGCGTAGTAGGTGGGGCCAGCACAGATACGCAGTATTTT. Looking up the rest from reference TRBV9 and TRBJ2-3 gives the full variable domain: DSGVTQTPKHLITATGQRVTLRCSPRSGDLSVYWYQQSLDQGLQFLIQYYNGEERAKGNILERFSAQQFPDLHSELNLSSLELGDSALYFCASSVVGGASTDTQYFGPGTRLTVL.

In nucleotides, the CDR3 is TGTGCCAGCAGCACAGACAGGGGCGCAGGAAACACCATATATTTT. Its protein is CASSTDRGAGNTIYF. The chain combines TRBV7-9 with TRBJ1-3; 8 bases line up with TRBD1. V was clipped by 5 bases and J by 4 bases; unmatched bases: 7. Germline V CDR1 and CDR2: SEHNR, FQNEAQ (reference sequence). This CDR3 has 15 amino acids.

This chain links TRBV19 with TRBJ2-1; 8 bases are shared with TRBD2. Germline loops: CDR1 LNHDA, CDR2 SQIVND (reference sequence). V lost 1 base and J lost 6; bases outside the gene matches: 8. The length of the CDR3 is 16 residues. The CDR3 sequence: CASSIARGAIFNEQFF. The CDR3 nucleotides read TGTGCCAGTAGTATAGCGCGGGGGGCGATTTTCAATGAGCAGTTCTTC. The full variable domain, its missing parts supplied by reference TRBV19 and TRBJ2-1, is DGGITQSPKYLFRKEGQNVTLSCEQNLNHDAMYWYRQDPGQGLRLIYYSQIVNDFQKGDIAEGYSVSREKKESFPLTVTSAQKNPTAFYLCASSIARGAIFNEQFFGPGTRLTVL.

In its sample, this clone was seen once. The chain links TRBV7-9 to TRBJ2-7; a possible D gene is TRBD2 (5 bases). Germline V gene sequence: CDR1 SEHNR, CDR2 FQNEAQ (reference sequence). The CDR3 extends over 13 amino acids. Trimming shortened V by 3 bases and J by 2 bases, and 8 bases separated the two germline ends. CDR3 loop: CASSFPGTYEQYF. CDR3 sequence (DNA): TGTGCCAGCAGCTTCCCGGGGACCTACGAGCAGTACTTC.

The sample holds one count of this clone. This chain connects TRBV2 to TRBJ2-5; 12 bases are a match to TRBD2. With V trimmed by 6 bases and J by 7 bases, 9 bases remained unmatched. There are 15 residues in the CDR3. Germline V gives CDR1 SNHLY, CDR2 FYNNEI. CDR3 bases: TGTGCCAGCAGCCCACTAGCGGGGGGCTCGGGGACCCAGTACTTC. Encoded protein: CASSPLAGGSGTQYF.

The CDR3 protein is CASSRSRTAKNYEQYF. The CDR3 DNA sequence: TGCGCCAGCAGCCGAAGTAGGACAGCCAAAAACTACGAGCAGTACTTC. V and J are TRBV4-1 and TRBJ2-7; tentative D call: TRBD1 (6 bases). The germline V and J ends were trimmed by 4 bases and 3 bases, with 19 bases remaining between them. Per the germline V gene, CDR1 is MGHRA and CDR2 is YSYEKL. This CDR3 has 16 amino acids.